These 11 T cell receptor beta chains came from one sample sequenced in a study of blood T cell repertoires in COVID-19. Sequencing used immunoSEQ multiplex PCR; TCRdb keeps in-frame clones, though not all of them. Of over 150,000 clones listed, less than 90% are singletons. The sequenced sample was PBMCs or T cells enriched from blood (not recorded which). These receptors all stem from a woman aged 45-60 years who had recovered from COVID-19.

This chain joins TRBV7-6 and TRBJ1-4; D gene uncertain. CDR1 SGHVS and CDR2 FNYEAQ come from the germline V gene. This CDR3 comprises 15 residues. V was trimmed by 0 bases and J by 5 bases, leaving 10 bases between them. The CDR3 DNA follows: TGTGCCAGCAGCTTAGCGAAAGGAGGGAATGAAAAACTGTTTTTT. Translating gives CASSLAKGGNEKLFF.

The rearrangement uses TRBV3-1 (or the pseudogene TRBV3-2) and TRBJ1-6; D gene uncertain. The CDR3 contains 19 residues. V was shortened by 1 base and J by 0 bases, with 16 bases between the two germline ends. Germline CDR1 LGHDT, CDR2 YNNKEL (reference sequence). The CDR3 loop is CASSQVSAPGSSYNSPLHF. CDR3 DNA sequence: TGTGCCAGCAGCCAAGTATCTGCTCCTGGCAGCTCCTATAATTCACCCCTCCACTTT.

This chain links TRBV12-3 or TRBV12-4 with TRBJ2-3; no firm D call. V was clipped by 3 bases and J by 4 bases, with 5 bases between them. This CDR3 is 12 amino acids long. The CDR3 region has the DNA TGTGCCAGCAGTTTCGGTCCAGATACGCAGTATTTT. This encodes CASSFGPDTQYF.

This sequence joins TRBV3-1 (or the pseudogene TRBV3-2) and TRBJ1-1, with D perhaps TRBD1 (5 bases). V lost 0 bases and J lost 0, with 8 bases in between. Germline CDR1 and CDR2: LGHDT and YNNKEL (reference sequence). The CDR3 sequence is 15 residues long. The CDR3, as DNA: TGTGCCAGCAGCCAAGATGTCAGGGTGAACACTGAAGCTTTCTTT. Translation gives CASSQDVRVNTEAFF.

This clone was seen a few times. The J gene is TRBJ1-4, the V gene TRBV15, with D hard to call. The CDR3 totals 15 residues. Trimming shortened V by 3 bases and J by 0 bases, and 8 bases separated the two germline ends. CDR1 and CDR2 from the germline V gene are LNHNV and YYDKDF (reference sequence). The chain's CDR3 is CATSSKPTTNEKLFF. In DNA form, the CDR3 reads TGTGCCACCAGCAGTAAGCCTACAACTAATGAAAAACTGTTTTTT.

The rearrangement uses TRBV28 and TRBJ1-1; D remains ambiguous. Per the germline V gene, CDR1 is MDHEN and CDR2 is SYDVKM. The CDR3 spans 14 residues. The V end was cut by 7 bases, the J end by 0 bases, with 12 bases between. The CDR3 DNA sequence: TGTGCCAGCAAAAGGAGGAATATGAACACTGAAGCTTTCTTT. Its translation: CASKRRNMNTEAFF.

CDR3 nucleotide sequence: TGCGCCAGCAGCTTAACGACAGGGGACTATGGCTACACCTTC. It yields the protein CASSLTTGDYGYTF. The rearrangement links TRBV5-1 to TRBJ1-2, with 8 nucleotides matching TRBD1. The CDR3 spans 14 residues. J was trimmed by 3 bases and V by 2 bases; bases with no gene match: 3. The V gene's germline CDR1 is SGHRS and CDR2 YFSETQ.

V is TRBV5-4 and J is TRBJ2-7, with TRBD1 identical over 8 bases. The CDR3 runs to 15 residues. The V and J ends lost 0 bases and 1 base, in that order; junction bases with no gene match: 3. Per germline, CDR1 SGHNT and CDR2 YYREEE (reference sequence). The CDR3 here is CASSLGGQGSYEQYF. The CDR3 nucleotides read TGTGCCAGCAGCTTGGGAGGACAGGGTTCCTACGAGCAGTACTTC.

This clone was seen only a few times. The chain recombines TRBV5-1 with TRBJ2-1; 8 positions match TRBD2. J lost 9 bases, V lost 0 bases, and 2 bases had no gene match. Germline-derived CDR1 and CDR2 are SGHRS and YFSETQ. This CDR3 comprises 13 residues. CDR3 amino acids: CASSLVAGGEQFF. The CDR3, as DNA: TGCGCCAGCAGCTTGGTGGCGGGAGGTGAGCAGTTCTTC.

The V gene is TRBV7-9, the J gene TRBJ1-1; D not certain. V shed 5 bases and J shed 5 bases, with 9 bases lying between them. Germline CDR1 and CDR2: SEHNR and FQNEAQ (reference sequence). The CDR3 spans 12 residues. The DNA of the CDR3 is TGTGCCAGCAGCCCTAAGAATACTGAAGCTTTCTTT. Translating gives CASSPKNTEAFF.

V is TRBV21-1 and J is TRBJ2-3; the tabulated D call, TRBD1, remains unverified against the DNA. TRBV21-1 is shown as a pseudogene. There are 17 residues in the CDR3. The CDR3 region has the DNA TGTGCCAGCAGGGGACAGGCCCAATGGGTCTCCACAGATACGCAGTATTTT. This sequence encodes CASRGQAQWVSTDTQYF.